This T cell receptor beta chain originates from a study of T cell clones after liver transplantation. Across the whole study: Third-party-reactive TCRbeta sequences from pre-transplant mixed lymphocyte reactions served as antigen-independent comparators. Patients counted as tolerant after at least one year off all immunosuppression, enzymes not exceeding twice normal. Points from the study as a whole: Compared with third party-reactive sequences, donor-reactive ones declined more, independent of withdrawal success. The donor-reactive repertoire was only partly measurable in a couple of subjects, lacking donor cells.

The germline V and J ends were trimmed by 0 bases and 1 base, with 16 bases remaining between them. Germline lookup yields CDR1 MGHRA and CDR2 YSYEKL. CDR3 length: 18 residues. A word on this clone: What it binds is unknown.

Libraries were prepared by immunoSEQ multiplex PCR; TCRdb keeps only in-frame clonotypes and omits some of them. The table shows some 60,000 clones, with 60% to 80% occurring only once. The receptor comes from a human donor who received a liver transplant. The chain is built from TRBV4-1 and TRBJ2-4; TRBD2 might be the D (5 bases). The sequences come from CD4+ T cells from blood, collected before liver transplant. As DNA, the CDR3 is TGCGCCAGCAGCCAAGAAACGTCCGGGGTGGGGGCCAAAAACATTCAGTACTTC. It translates to CASSQETSGVGAKNIQYF.